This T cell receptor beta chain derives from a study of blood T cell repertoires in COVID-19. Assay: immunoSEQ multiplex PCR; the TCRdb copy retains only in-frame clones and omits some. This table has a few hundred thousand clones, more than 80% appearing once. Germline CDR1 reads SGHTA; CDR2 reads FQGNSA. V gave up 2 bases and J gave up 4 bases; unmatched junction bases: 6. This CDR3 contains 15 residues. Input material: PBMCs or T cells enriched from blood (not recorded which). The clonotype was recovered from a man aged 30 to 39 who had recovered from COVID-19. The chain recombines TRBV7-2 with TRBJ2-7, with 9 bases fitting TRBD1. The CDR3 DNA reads TGTGCCAGCAGCTTACCCGGGACAGGGTCGTACGAGCAGTACTTC. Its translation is CASSLPGTGSYEQYF.